This T cell receptor (beta chain) was documented in a study of CD8 T cells in Susac syndrome. Trimming pared 3 bases from V and 3 bases from J, leaving 13 bases between. The CDR3 extends over 14 amino acids. Germline CDR1 and CDR2: SGDLS and YYNGEE. In this sample, this clonotype turned up once. cDNA came from around 0.5 to 1 ug RNA primed by random hexamers. TCRdb ran MiXCR on the immunoSEQ multiplex PCR reads and lists one entry per CDR3 protein. Of roughly 150,000 distinct CDR3 sequences detected, over 85% appear once; the ten largest clones hold about 0.21%. The source of this sequence is a human donor with multiple sclerosis. This chain connects TRBV9 to TRBJ2-7; tentatively, D is TRBD1 (6 bases). The sequencing input was CD8+ T cells from PBMCs. The CDR3 spells CASSGWKTGYEQYF. DNA for the CDR3: TGTGCCAGCAGCGGCTGGAAGACAGGCTACGAGCAGTACTTC.